The clone carrying this TCR beta chain came up many times. The repertoire was sequenced with immunoSEQ multiplex PCR; TCRdb's copy has only in-frame clones and lacks some. The sample contains about 75,000 clones, around 84% of which appear only once. The germline gives CDR1 SGHNT, CDR2 YYREEE (reference sequence). The CDR3 is made up of 16 amino acids. V shed 4 bases, J shed 1 base, and the junction held 8 bases outside the gene matches. This specimen comes from a study of T cell clones after liver transplantation. For the study at large: Immunosuppression withdrawal was tried within 2 years after liver transplantation in this trial.

The sequence derives from a human patient who received a liver transplant. Some of these T cells may belong to the graft donor. Here the sequenced sample was CD4+ T cells from blood, taken less than 50 months after liver transplant. This chain links TRBV5-4 with TRBJ2-4, with 7 bases matching TRBD1. The CDR3 DNA follows: TGTGCCAGCAGCAACGACAGGGTGGCGGCCAAAAACATTCAGTACTTC. Its translation is CASSNDRVAAKNIQYF.